The T cell receptor beta chain described here comes from a study of blood T cell repertoires in COVID-19. Study-level information: Acute and convalescent COVID-19 specimens originated in the United States, Italy and Spain. T cells, B-cell-depleted T cells, or PBMCs supplied cDNA or gDNA.

In the source study's methods: Quantification of nucleated cells was approximated via reference gene primer amplification. Profiling relied on immunoSEQ multiplex PCR, and the TCRdb table lists in-frame clones only, not all of them. The V and J calls and clone size come from that table; D and trimming were worked out from the DNA. The data contain 250,000 to 300,000 clones, 89% of them seen just once; the ten biggest clones take up roughly an eighth. The table lists this clone with a count of one. The V and J ends lost 6 bases and 2 bases respectively, with 11 bases between them. CDR3 length: 13 residues.

Sequencing was done on a sample of peripheral blood. The TCR comes from a woman aged 60 to 75 with acute or convalescent COVID-19. The rearrangement links TRBV12-3 or TRBV12-4 to TRBJ2-7; a possible D gene is TRBD1 (6 bases). CDR3 in amino acids: CASRRTGTYEQYF. The CDR3 DNA is TGTGCCAGCAGAAGAACAGGGACCTACGAGCAGTACTTC.